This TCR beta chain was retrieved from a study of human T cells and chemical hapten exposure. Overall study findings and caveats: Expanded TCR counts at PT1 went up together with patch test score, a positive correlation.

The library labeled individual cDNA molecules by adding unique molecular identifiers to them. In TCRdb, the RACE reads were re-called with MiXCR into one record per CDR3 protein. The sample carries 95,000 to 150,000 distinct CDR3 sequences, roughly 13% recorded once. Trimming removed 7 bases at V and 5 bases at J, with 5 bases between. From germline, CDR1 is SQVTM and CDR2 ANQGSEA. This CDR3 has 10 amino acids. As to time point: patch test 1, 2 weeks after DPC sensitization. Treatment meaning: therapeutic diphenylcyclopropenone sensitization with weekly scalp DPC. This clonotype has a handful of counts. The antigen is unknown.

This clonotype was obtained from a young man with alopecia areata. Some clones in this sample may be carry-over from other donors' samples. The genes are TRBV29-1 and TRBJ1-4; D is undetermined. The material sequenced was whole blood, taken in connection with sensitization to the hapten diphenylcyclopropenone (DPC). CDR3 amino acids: CSAANEKLFF. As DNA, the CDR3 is TGCAGCGCCGCCAATGAAAAACTGTTTTTT.